This TCR beta chain comes out of a study of T cell changes during pregnancy in multiple sclerosis. V dropped 5 bases and J dropped 9; count of bases not matched to a gene: 9. The germline V gene encodes CDR1 SEHNR and CDR2 FQNEAQ (reference sequence). The CDR3 loop spans 14 amino acids. Assay used: immunoSEQ multiplex PCR; TCRdb lists only in-frame clones, some missing. The sample includes some 54,000 clones, 93% of them seen just once. Sequencing was performed on peripheral blood, taken after pregnancy. The chain couples TRBV7-9 to TRBJ2-1; 8 bases agree with TRBD1. The TCR originated in a female donor with multiple sclerosis, enrolled in a pregnancy study. CDR3 sequence reads: CASSQGAGVTEQFF. Here the CDR3 DNA reads TGTGCCAGCAGCCAGGGGGCTGGGGTCACTGAGCAGTTCTTC. Complete variable domain (other parts from reference TRBV7-9 and TRBJ2-1): DTGVSQNPRHKITKRGQNVTFRCDPISEHNRLYWYRQTLGQGPEFLTYFQNEAQLEKSRLLSDRFSAERPKGSFSTLEIQRTEQGDSAMYLCASSQGAGVTEQFFGPGTRLTVL.